The sequence of this T cell receptor beta chain was determined in a study of CD8+CD57+ T cells in acquired aplastic anemia. Across the study: The sorted CD4+ and CD8+ cells yielded an average around 3.4 ug of DNA.

Genomic DNA acted as the template from which TCR beta VDJ combination and CDR3 sequence profiling were carried out. In TCRdb, the reads were re-called with MiXCR into one record per CDR3 protein. In the table there are roughly 250,000 distinct CDR3 sequences, 65% to 90% of which are singletons. Broader study findings: Significance was not reached for CD8+ Simpson's diversity between patients and controls. The same twenty-nine CD8+ CDR3 sequences occurred in patients and in controls.

As concerns this clonotype: Its matching antigen is unknown. The junction differs from germline at one of its ends, possibly a read error.

Patients sequenced had flow cytometry evidence of CD8+CD57+ cell expansion. The study sampled blood from patients who had received no therapy. The sequenced sample was sorted CD4+, CD8+, or CD8+CD57+ T cells (not recorded which) from PBMCs. This clonotype was sampled from a human donor with aplastic anemia.

CDR3 loop: CASSLAGDRDSEHYF. CDR3 in DNA: TGTGCCAGCAGCCTAGCGGGAGACAGGGATTCCGAGCATTACTTC. The chain joins TRBV7-2 to TRBJ2-7; 10 bases line up with TRBD2. The CDR3 runs 15 residues. From germline, CDR1 is SGHTA and CDR2 FQGNSA.